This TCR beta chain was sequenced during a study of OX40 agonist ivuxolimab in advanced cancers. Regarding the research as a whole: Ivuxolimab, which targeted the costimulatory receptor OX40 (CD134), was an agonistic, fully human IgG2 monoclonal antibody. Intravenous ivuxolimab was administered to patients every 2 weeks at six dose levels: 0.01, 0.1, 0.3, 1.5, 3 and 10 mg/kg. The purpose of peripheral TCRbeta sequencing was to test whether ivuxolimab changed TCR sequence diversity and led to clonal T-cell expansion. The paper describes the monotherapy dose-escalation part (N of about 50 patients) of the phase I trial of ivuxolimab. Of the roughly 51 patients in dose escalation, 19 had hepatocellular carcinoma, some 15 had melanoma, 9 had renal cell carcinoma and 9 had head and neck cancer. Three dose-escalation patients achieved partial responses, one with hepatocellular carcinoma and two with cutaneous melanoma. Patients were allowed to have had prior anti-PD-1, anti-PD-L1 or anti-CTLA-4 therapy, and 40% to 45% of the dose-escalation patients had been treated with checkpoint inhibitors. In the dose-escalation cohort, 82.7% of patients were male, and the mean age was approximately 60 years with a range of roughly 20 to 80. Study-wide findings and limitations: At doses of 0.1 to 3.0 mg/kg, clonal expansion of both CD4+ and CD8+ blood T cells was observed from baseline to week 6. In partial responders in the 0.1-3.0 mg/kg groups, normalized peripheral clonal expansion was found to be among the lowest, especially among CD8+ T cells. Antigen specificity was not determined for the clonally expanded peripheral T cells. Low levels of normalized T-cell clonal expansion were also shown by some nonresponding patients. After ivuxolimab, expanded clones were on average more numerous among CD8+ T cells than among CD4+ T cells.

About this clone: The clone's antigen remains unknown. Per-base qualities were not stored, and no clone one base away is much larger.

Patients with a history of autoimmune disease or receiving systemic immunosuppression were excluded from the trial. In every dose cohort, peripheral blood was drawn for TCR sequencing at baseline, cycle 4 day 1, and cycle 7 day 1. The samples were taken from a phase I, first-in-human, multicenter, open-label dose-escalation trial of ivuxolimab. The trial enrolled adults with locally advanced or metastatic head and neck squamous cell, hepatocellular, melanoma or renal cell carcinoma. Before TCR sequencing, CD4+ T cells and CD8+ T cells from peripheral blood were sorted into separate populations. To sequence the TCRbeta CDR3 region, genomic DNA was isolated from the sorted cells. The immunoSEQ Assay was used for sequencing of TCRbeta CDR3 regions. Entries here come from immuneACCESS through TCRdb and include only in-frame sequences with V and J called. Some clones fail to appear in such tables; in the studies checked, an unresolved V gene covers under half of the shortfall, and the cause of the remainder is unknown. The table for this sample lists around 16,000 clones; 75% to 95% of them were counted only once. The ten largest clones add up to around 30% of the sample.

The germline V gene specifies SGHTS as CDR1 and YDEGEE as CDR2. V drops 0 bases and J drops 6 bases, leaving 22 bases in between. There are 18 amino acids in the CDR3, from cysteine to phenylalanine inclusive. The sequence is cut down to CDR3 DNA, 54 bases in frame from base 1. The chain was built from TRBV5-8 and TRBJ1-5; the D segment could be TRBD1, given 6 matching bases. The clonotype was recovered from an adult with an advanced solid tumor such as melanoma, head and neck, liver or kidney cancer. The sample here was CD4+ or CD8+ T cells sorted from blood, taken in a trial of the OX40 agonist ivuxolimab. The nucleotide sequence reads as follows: TGTGCCAGCAGCTTGGGGGCCCGCAGGGTCCTAGGGGGTCAGCCCCAGCATTTT. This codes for CASSLGARRVLGGQPQHF.